One sample yielded the 31 T cell receptor beta chains listed below, sequenced in a study of blood T cell repertoires in COVID-19. Produced via immunoSEQ multiplex PCR; TCRdb's table is partial and in-frame only. The repertoire holds some 510,000 clones, with roughly 90% as singletons. Sequencing was carried out using PBMCs or T cells enriched from blood (not recorded which). The receptors stem from a woman aged 40-49 years who had recovered from COVID-19.

This rearrangement joins TRBV29-1 to TRBJ2-5; TRBD1 aligns across 8 bases. The germline V gene encodes CDR1 SQVTM and CDR2 ANQGSEA. J gave up 5 bases and V 3 bases, and 5 bases lay outside the gene matches. This CDR3 region has 13 residues. The CDR3: CSVEQGARETQYF. CDR3 bases: TGCAGCGTTGAGCAGGGGGCGAGGGAGACCCAGTACTTC.

V is TRBV9 and J is TRBJ1-1; D remains unclear. V was clipped by 4 bases and J by 0 bases, with 10 bases between them. CDR1 is SGDLS and CDR2 is YYNGEE in the germline V gene. The length of the CDR3 is 14 residues. For the CDR3, the DNA is TGTGCCAGCAGCATTCAAAACATGAACACTGAAGCTTTCTTT. Its translation is CASSIQNMNTEAFF.

The genes are TRBV20-1 and TRBJ2-4; maybe TRBD1 (6 bases). Germline assignment: CDR1 DFQATT and CDR2 SNEGSKA (reference sequence). V was cut by 3 bases and J by 3 bases, with 18 bases left in between. The CDR3 is made up of 16 amino acids. Written as DNA, the CDR3 is TGCAGTGCTAGTATGACAGGAGAGGGTCTCAAAAACATTCAGTACTTC. Protein product: CSASMTGEGLKNIQYF.

The chain employs TRBV11-3 and TRBJ2-1; D ambiguous. V shed 4 bases and J shed 10 bases, with 20 bases lying between them. This CDR3 has 15 amino acids. In germline, CDR1 is SGHNT, CDR2 YENEEA. CDR3 DNA sequence: TGTGCCAGCAGCTCCGCGAGGCTCTCTGTGAAGGAGCAGTTCTTC. Translating gives CASSSARLSVKEQFF.

V usage is TRBV20-1 and J usage is TRBJ1-1; 7 bases are shared with TRBD1. The CDR3 spans 11 residues. After removal of 1 base from V and 7 bases from J, the junction contained 0 bases not matched to a gene. CDR1 is DFQATT and CDR2 is SNEGSKA in the germline V gene (reference sequence). The chain's CDR3 is CSARGDSEAFF. The CDR3 nucleotides read TGCAGTGCTAGAGGGGACAGTGAAGCTTTCTTT.

The chain has TRBV18 and TRBJ2-7, with 7 positions matching TRBD1. The CDR3 runs 14 residues. The V gene's germline CDR1 is KGHSH and CDR2 LQKENI. V lost 3 bases, J lost 3 bases, and 5 bases stayed unmatched. The CDR3 sequence: CASSPGQANYEQYF. The DNA of the CDR3 is TGTGCCAGCTCACCCGGACAGGCAAACTACGAGCAGTACTTC.

V gene TRBV7-9 combines with J gene TRBJ1-5; no clear D gene. The CDR3 loop spans 12 amino acids. The V end lost 1 base, the J end lost 7 bases, and 5 bases lay between the germline ends. Germline loops: CDR1 SEHNR, CDR2 FQNEAQ (reference sequence). Here the CDR3 reads CASSLEEQPQHF. The CDR3 bases are TGTGCCAGCAGCTTAGAGGAGCAGCCCCAGCATTTT. Complete variable domain (other parts from reference TRBV7-9 and TRBJ1-5): DTGVSQNPRHKITKRGQNVTFRCDPISEHNRLYWYRQTLGQGPEFLTYFQNEAQLEKSRLLSDRFSAERPKGSFSTLEIQRTEQGDSAMYLCASSLEEQPQHFGDGTRLSIL.

This rearrangement joins TRBV5-1 to TRBJ1-1; possible D gene TRBD1, 6 bases. Per germline, CDR1 SGHRS and CDR2 YFSETQ. The CDR3 covers 15 residues. V lost 0 bases to trimming and J lost 5 bases, with 14 bases between them. CDR3 sequence: CASSLVGGPVTEAFF. In DNA, the CDR3 is TGCGCCAGCAGCTTGGTCGGGGGGCCGGTTACTGAAGCTTTCTTT.

J is TRBJ1-6 and V is TRBV13; possibly TRBD1 for D (5 bases). The length of the CDR3 is 15 residues. Germline V gives CDR1 PRHDT, CDR2 FYEKMQ (reference sequence). V was pared by 7 bases and J by 8 bases, with 18 bases between. The CDR3 region is CASTLGGGSDSPLHF. In DNA, the CDR3 is TGTGCCAGCACCTTGGGCGGGGGGTCGGATTCACCCCTCCACTTT.

The chain has TRBV6-5 and TRBJ1-1; D is unclear. The CDR3 is 14 residues long. V was clipped by 7 bases and J by 2 bases, with 14 bases between them. CDR1 is MNHEY, CDR2 SVGAGI, per germline. This CDR3 is CASTRGRGNTEAFF. The DNA of the CDR3 is TGTGCCAGCACCCGAGGCCGGGGAAACACTGAAGCTTTCTTT.

The CDR3 DNA reads TGCGCCAGCAGCCAAGATAGGAGCCCCTACGAGCAGTACTTC. This sequence encodes CASSQDRSPYEQYF. The rearrangement links TRBV4-3 to TRBJ2-7; the D is unclear. Trimming removed 0 bases at V and 2 bases at J, with 8 bases between. There are 14 residues in the CDR3. Germline CDR1 LGHNA, CDR2 YSLEER.

The chain employs TRBV6-5 and TRBJ2-3; TRBD2 aligns across 10 bases. J lost 4 bases, V lost 1 base, and 2 bases had no gene match. The CDR3 spans 15 residues. The V gene's germline CDR1 is MNHEY and CDR2 SVGAGI. CDR3 residues: CASSYFSGRADTQYF. The CDR3 nucleotides are TGTGCCAGCAGTTACTTCAGCGGGAGGGCAGATACGCAGTATTTT.

This sequence joins TRBV6-4 and TRBJ2-6, with TRBD1 matching over 7 bases. V lost 5 bases, J lost 0 bases, and 10 bases stayed unmatched. Germline assignment: CDR1 MRHNA and CDR2 SNTAGT. The CDR3 has 18 residues. CDR3 residues: CASSPATGTFSGANVLTF. CDR3 in DNA: TGTGCCAGCAGTCCTGCGACAGGGACCTTCTCTGGGGCCAACGTCCTGACTTTC.

The V and J genes are TRBV6-5 and TRBJ1-1, with D perhaps matching TRBD1 (6 bases). CDR1 is MNHEY, CDR2 SVGAGI, per germline. The CDR3 loop spans 14 amino acids. V lost 6 bases and J 0 bases, leaving 11 bases between the germline ends. Written as DNA, the CDR3 is TGTGCCAGCAGCCTAGGGGACATGAACACTGAAGCTTTCTTT. As protein: CASSLGDMNTEAFF.

This chain connects TRBV15 to TRBJ2-5, with D maybe TRBD2 (6 bases). This CDR3 spans 10 amino acids. Trimming shortened V by 8 bases and J by 5 bases, and 6 bases separated the two germline ends. Per germline, CDR1 LNHNV and CDR2 YYDKDF (reference sequence). The CDR3 DNA reads as TGTGCCACCGGAGGGGAGACCCAGTACTTC. Residues: CATGGETQYF. The full variable domain, with the rest looked up from reference TRBV15 and TRBJ2-5, is DAMVIQNPRYQVTQFGKPVTLSCSQTLNHNVMYWYQQKSSQAPKLLFHYYDKDFNNEADTPDNFQSRRPNTSFCFLDIRSPGLGDTAMYLCATGGETQYFGPGTRLLVL.

The chain uses TRBV4-3 and TRBJ2-5; the D gene is possibly TRBD2 (6 bases). CDR3 size: 15 residues. The germline V gene encodes CDR1 LGHNA and CDR2 YSLEER. Trimming left V 1 base short and J 5 bases short, with 14 bases between. The CDR3 is CASSQGRGFRETQYF. The CDR3 bases are TGCGCCAGCAGCCAAGGGCGGGGATTTAGGGAGACCCAGTACTTC.

V is TRBV24-1 and J is TRBJ2-2; 8 bases are a match to TRBD1. The CDR3 spans 17 residues. V lost 5 bases to trimming and J lost 4 bases; unmatched junction nucleotides: 11. The germline gives CDR1 KGHDR, CDR2 SFDVKD. The CDR3 DNA is TGTGCCACCAGTGGAATCTTAGGACAGGGCAGCACCGGGGAGCTGTTTTTT. Its protein product is CATSGILGQGSTGELFF.

The count of this clone is one. J is TRBJ1-2 and V is TRBV7-9; D is perhaps TRBD1 (5 bases). The V gene lost 3 bases and the J gene lost 4 bases, with 9 bases spanning the gap. The CDR3 contains 13 residues. From germline, CDR1 is SEHNR and CDR2 FQNEAQ (reference sequence). The CDR3 DNA reads TGTGCCAGCAGCTTTACAGGATCCTATGGCTACACCTTC. Translated: CASSFTGSYGYTF.

The J gene is TRBJ1-1, the V gene TRBV18; D uncertain. The CDR3 is 14 amino acids. The germline CDR1 and CDR2 sequences are KGHSH and LQKENI. V was pared by 0 bases and J by 11 bases, with 16 bases between. This chain's CDR3 is CASSPPDRSGLAFF. DNA for the CDR3: TGTGCCAGCTCACCACCGGACCGCTCGGGGTTGGCTTTCTTT.

The J gene is TRBJ2-5, the V gene TRBV18; 9 positions agree with TRBD2. The CDR3 is made up of 14 amino acids. Germline lookup yields CDR1 KGHSH and CDR2 LQKENI. V lost 6 bases, J lost 2 bases, and 4 bases stayed unmatched. CDR3 nucleotide sequence: TGTGCCAGCTCCACGACTAGCGGACAAGAGACCCAGTACTTC. This codes for CASSTTSGQETQYF.

The chain links TRBV11-2 to TRBJ1-2, with unresolved D. From germline, CDR1 is SGHAT and CDR2 FQNNGV. V was trimmed by 2 bases and J by 7 bases, leaving 11 bases between them. This CDR3 spans 13 amino acids. CDR3 residues: CASSLNSGGGYTF. DNA for the CDR3: TGTGCCAGCAGCTTAAACTCCGGAGGTGGCTACACCTTC.

The chain employs TRBV27 and TRBJ1-1, with D hard to call. Germline V gene data show CDR1 as MNHEY and CDR2 as SMNVEV (reference sequence). CDR3 size: 14 residues. V dropped 5 bases and J dropped 0 bases, with 10 bases sitting between them. CDR3 amino acids: CASSLAPMNTEAFF. In DNA form, the CDR3 reads TGTGCCAGCAGTCTAGCCCCTATGAACACTGAAGCTTTCTTT.

The count of this clone is one. The V and J genes are TRBV30 and TRBJ1-3; 7 nucleotides match TRBD1. The V gene's germline CDR1 is GTSNPN and CDR2 SVGIG (reference sequence). After removal of 7 bases from V and 0 bases from J, the junction contained 6 bases not matched to a gene. This CDR3 has 14 residues. The CDR3 sequence: CASERDSSGNTIYF. CDR3 bases: TGTGCCTCAGAAAGGGACAGCTCTGGAAACACCATATATTTT.

The genes are TRBV18 and TRBJ1-5; D is unresolved. Trimming took 1 base from V and 4 from J, leaving 11 bases between them. Looked up from germline, CDR1 is KGHSH and CDR2 is LQKENI. This CDR3 spans 15 amino acids. CDR3: CASSPRNGGNQPQHF. The CDR3 bases are TGTGCCAGCTCACCACGGAATGGAGGAAATCAGCCCCAGCATTTT.

The chain recombines TRBV10-3 with TRBJ2-1; D perhaps matches TRBD2 (6 bases). Trimming pared 4 bases from V and 0 bases from J, leaving 22 bases between. From germline, CDR1 is ENHRY and CDR2 SYGVKD. The CDR3 has 19 residues. CDR3 bases: TGTGCCATCAGTGGGGCCGGGAGCCTCTACTTCAGCTCCTACAATGAGCAGTTCTTC. It encodes CAISGAGSLYFSSYNEQFF.

The gene calls are TRBV4-2 and TRBJ2-3; 7 positions match TRBD2. J lost 6 bases, V lost 0 bases, and 6 bases had no gene match. Germline values: CDR1 LGHNA, CDR2 YNFKEQ. CDR3 length equals 15 residues. The CDR3 DNA reads as TGTGCCAGCAGCCAAGATTTACTAGCGACGGATACGCAGTATTTT. This translates into CASSQDLLATDTQYF.

The chain carries TRBV27 and TRBJ1-3; perhaps TRBD1 as D (5 bases). The germline V and J ends were trimmed by 3 bases and 1 base, with 7 bases remaining between them. The CDR3 totals 14 residues. Looked up from germline, CDR1 is MNHEY and CDR2 is SMNVEV (reference sequence). As DNA, the CDR3 is TGTGCCAGCAGTTTGTCAGGGTCTGGAAACACCATATATTTT. Its protein is CASSLSGSGNTIYF.

Concerning this clone: Other DNA variants within this sample encode the same CDR3. The chain recombines TRBV10-3 with TRBJ1-1; weak D call: TRBD1 (6 bases). V was pared by 2 bases and J by 0 bases, with 7 bases between. Germline CDR1 and CDR2: ENHRY and SYGVKD. CDR3 length equals 14 residues. In nucleotides, the CDR3 is TGTGCCATCAGTGAGGGACAGCTGAACACTGAAGCTTTCTTT. Its protein product is CAISEGQLNTEAFF.

The rearrangement uses TRBV5-1 and TRBJ2-7; possibly TRBD2 for D (6 bases). The CDR3 has 19 residues. The ends were cut back, 3 bases at V and 2 bases at J, with 27 bases in the middle. Germline loops: CDR1 SGHRS, CDR2 YFSETQ. The CDR3 loop is CASSSQFSGTSGSTYEQYF. In DNA form, the CDR3 reads TGCGCCAGCAGCTCCCAATTCTCAGGGACGAGCGGGTCCACCTACGAGCAGTACTTC.

This clone was counted only a few times. This chain links TRBV7-8 with TRBJ1-2; D is possibly TRBD1 (5 bases). The germline CDR1 and CDR2 sequences are SGHVS and FQNEAQ. Trimming stripped 5 bases from V and 7 bases from J, with 20 bases between. The CDR3 loop spans 15 amino acids. This chain's CDR3 is CASSPRGSFGGGYTF. In DNA form, the CDR3 reads TGTGCCAGCAGCCCGAGGGGCAGCTTCGGGGGTGGCTACACCTTC.

This chain connects TRBV20-1 to TRBJ1-6; D unclear. Per the germline V gene, CDR1 is DFQATT and CDR2 is SNEGSKA (reference sequence). This CDR3 has 13 residues. Between the trimmed V and J ends, which lost 3 bases and 8 bases, there was a span of 11 bases. The CDR3 coding sequence is TGCAGTGCTAGTTCCGGGTCTGATTCACCCCTCCACTTT. This codes for CSASSGSDSPLHF.